What follows describes a single TCR beta chain. This sample is drawn from a study of radiotherapy plus CTLA-4 blockade in lung cancer. V shed 2 bases and J 9 bases; nucleotides not matched to a gene: 14. Germline CDR1 is SGHAT and CDR2 is FQNNGV. The CDR3 totals 19 residues. Profiling relied on immunoSEQ multiplex PCR, and the TCRdb table lists in-frame clones only, not all of them. The sample lists fewer than 75,000 clones, around nine tenths seen once, with 35% to 45% in the top ten. This receptor was identified in a human donor with non-small cell lung cancer that progressed on radiotherapy plus ipilimumab. Here the sequenced sample was peripheral blood, taken from a patient treated with radiotherapy plus ipilimumab. The V and J genes are TRBV11-2 and TRBJ2-2; 14 nucleotides agree with TRBD2. In nucleotides, the CDR3 is TGTGCCAGCAGCTTAATGGTTCGGGGGACTAGCGGGAGAAGGCGGGAGCTGTTTTTT. Translation: CASSLMVRGTSGRRRELFF.